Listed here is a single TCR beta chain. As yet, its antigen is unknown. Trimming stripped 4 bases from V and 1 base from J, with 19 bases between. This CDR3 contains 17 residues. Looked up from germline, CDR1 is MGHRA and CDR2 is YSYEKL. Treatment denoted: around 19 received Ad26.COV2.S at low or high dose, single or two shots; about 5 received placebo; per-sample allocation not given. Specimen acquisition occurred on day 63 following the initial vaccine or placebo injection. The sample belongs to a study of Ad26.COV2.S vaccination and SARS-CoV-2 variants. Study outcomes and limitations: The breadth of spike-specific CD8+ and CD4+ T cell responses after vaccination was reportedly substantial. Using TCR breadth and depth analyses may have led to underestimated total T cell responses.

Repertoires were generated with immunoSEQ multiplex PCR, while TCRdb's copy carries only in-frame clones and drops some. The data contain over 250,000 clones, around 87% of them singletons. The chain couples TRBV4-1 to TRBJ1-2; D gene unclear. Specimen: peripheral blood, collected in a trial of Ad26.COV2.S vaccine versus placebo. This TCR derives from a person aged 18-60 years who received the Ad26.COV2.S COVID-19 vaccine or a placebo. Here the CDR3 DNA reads TGCGCCAGCAGCCCCACTACCCTACTTCCCCTTAACTATGGCTACACCTTC. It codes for CASSPTTLLPLNYGYTF.